In this sample, the clone carrying this T cell receptor beta chain turned up many times. Its antigen remains unidentified. TCRdb passed the 5' RACE reads through MiXCR, listing each CDR3 protein once. The profile shows under 65,000 distinct CDR3 sequences, about an eighth of them singletons. This sample was taken from a study of early T cells in non-severe SARS-CoV-2 infection. In the study overall: It was bulk RNA from unsorted whole blood that was sequenced, and the chains were unpaired.

Study-wide findings and caveats: Missing private and CD4 specificities, VDJdb matching favored anti-spike CD8 responses.

Sequencing was done on a sample of whole blood. The origin of this receptor is an adult who was a healthcare worker with PCR-confirmed SARS-CoV-2 infection or an uninfected control (not recorded which).

The CDR3 coding sequence is TGTGCTAGTGGTTTGCAGGGTGGGAGGGCCACTGAAGCTTTCTTT. Translating gives CASGLQGGRATEAFF. This chain links TRBV12-5 with TRBJ1-1, with D possibly TRBD1 on 5 matching bases. Germline V gives CDR1 LGHNT, CDR2 FRNRAP. Between the trimmed V and J ends, which lost 2 bases and 4 bases, there was a span of 14 bases. The CDR3 is made up of 15 amino acids.